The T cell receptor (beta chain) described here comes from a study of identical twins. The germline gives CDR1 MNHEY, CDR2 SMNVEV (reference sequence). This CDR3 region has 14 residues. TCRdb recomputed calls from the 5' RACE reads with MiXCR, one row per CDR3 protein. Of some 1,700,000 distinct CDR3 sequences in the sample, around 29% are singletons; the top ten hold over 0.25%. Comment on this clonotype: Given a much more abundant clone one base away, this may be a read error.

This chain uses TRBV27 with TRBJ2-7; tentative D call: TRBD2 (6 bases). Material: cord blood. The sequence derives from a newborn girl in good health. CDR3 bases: TGTGCCGGCAGTTTGGGACTGACCTCCTACGAGCAGTACTTC. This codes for CAGSLGLTSYEQYF.